One sample yielded the 11 T cell receptor beta chains listed below, sequenced in a study of cytomegalovirus exposure and HLA in healthy donors. The PCR ran on 60 Vbeta and 13 Jbeta primers. Generated by immunoSEQ multiplex PCR, the TCRdb table keeps only in-frame clones and is missing some. The sample holds roughly 200,000 clones, approximately 87% seen once. The material sequenced was PBMCs. Every receptor here comes from a man younger than 40 in good health and CMV-seronegative.

The CDR3: CASSLAHFEQYF. CDR3 coding DNA: TGTGCCAGCAGCTTAGCCCACTTCGAGCAGTACTTC. This chain joins TRBV11-2 and TRBJ2-7; D ambiguous. This CDR3 contains 12 residues. V dropped 1 base and J dropped 6 bases, with 7 bases sitting between them. The V gene's germline CDR1 is SGHAT and CDR2 FQNNGV.

The gene calls are TRBV10-1 and TRBJ2-3; D may be TRBD2 (6 bases). The germline V and J ends were trimmed by 8 bases and 6 bases, with 9 bases remaining between them. The CDR3 loop spans 11 amino acids. The germline V gene has CDR1 WNHNN and CDR2 SYGVQD (reference sequence). CDR3 in amino acids: CASAAGDTQYF. CDR3 sequence (DNA): TGCGCCAGCGCCGCGGGGGATACGCAGTATTTT.

The rearrangement joins TRBV7-2 to TRBJ2-5; D possibly corresponds to TRBD1 (5 bases). The J call may be in error: the DNA end matches TRBJ2-7 better. In germline, CDR1 is SGHTA, CDR2 FQGNSA. This CDR3 is 13 amino acids long. The CDR3 loop is CASSLLGADEQYF. The CDR3 DNA follows: TGTGCCAGCAGCTTACTAGGGGCCGACGAGCAGTACTTC.

This clone was seen only a few times. This chain connects TRBV19 to TRBJ2-5; 7 bases fit TRBD1. With 4 bases clipped from V and 2 bases from J, the junction kept 1 base outside the gene matches. Germline CDR1 is LNHDA and CDR2 is SQIVND (reference sequence). CDR3 length: 13 residues. The CDR3 region is CASSRGQQETQYF. CDR3 nucleotides: TGTGCCAGTAGTAGGGGACAGCAAGAGACCCAGTACTTC.

The chain carries TRBV28 and TRBJ1-3; D ambiguous. Trimming removed 3 bases at V and 4 bases at J, with 13 bases between. Per germline, CDR1 MDHEN and CDR2 SYDVKM. The CDR3 is 15 residues long. In DNA, the CDR3 is TGTGCCAGCAGTTTCCCCTCAGGTTCGGGAAACACCATATATTTT. Translated: CASSFPSGSGNTIYF.

This clone showed up just once. This rearrangement joins TRBV6-1 to TRBJ1-5; D ambiguous. The V end was cut by 11 bases, the J end by 0 bases, with 14 bases between. Germline V gives CDR1 MNHNS, CDR2 SASEGT. The CDR3 is made up of 14 amino acids. In DNA, the CDR3 is TGTGCCTCCCGGGAGCAATATAGCAATCAGCCCCAGCATTTT. Translating gives CASREQYSNQPQHF.

V usage is TRBV6-6 and J usage is TRBJ1-5; D is undetermined. The CDR3 consists of 16 residues. The V end lost 0 bases, the J end lost 1 base, and 10 bases lay between the germline ends. Germline CDR1 is MNHNY and CDR2 is SVGAGI (reference sequence). CDR3 sequence reads: CASSYSRAMSNQPQHF. CDR3 nucleotides: TGTGCCAGCAGTTACTCGCGAGCGATGAGCAATCAGCCCCAGCATTTT.

Here the CDR3 reads CASSIVRGNQPQHF. CDR3 DNA: TGTGCCAGTAGTATAGTTCGGGGGAATCAGCCCCAGCATTTT. V gene TRBV19 combines with J gene TRBJ1-5; a weak D match, TRBD1 (5 bases). Trimming pared 1 base from V and 4 bases from J, leaving 8 bases between. Looked up from germline, CDR1 is LNHDA and CDR2 is SQIVND (reference sequence). CDR3 length: 14 residues.

The chain combines TRBV19 with TRBJ2-4, with a weak D call TRBD2 (7 bases). V was clipped by 3 bases and J by 0 bases, with 15 bases between them. The CDR3 has 17 amino acids. Germline CDR1 is LNHDA and CDR2 is SQIVND (reference sequence). CDR3 region: CASSMSGGILAKNIQYF. The CDR3 region has the DNA TGTGCCAGTAGTATGTCGGGGGGCATACTAGCCAAAAACATTCAGTACTTC.

The V call is TRBV27, the J call TRBJ2-1, with TRBD2 matching over 7 bases. The J segment lost 3 bases and the V segment lost 3 bases, leaving 2 bases of the junction unmatched. The CDR3 has 14 residues. Germline assignment: CDR1 MNHEY and CDR2 SMNVEV (reference sequence). The CDR3 region has the DNA TGTGCCAGCAGTTTCAGCGGGGACTACAATGAGCAGTTCTTC. It specifies CASSFSGDYNEQFF.

Concerning this clone itself: A junction boundary mismatches the germline segment, possibly from a read error. In the same sample, other DNA sequences code for this CDR3. The genes are TRBV9 and TRBJ1-3; 7 bases match TRBD1. This CDR3 has 14 residues. Looked up from germline, CDR1 is SGDLS and CDR2 is YYNGEE. CDR3 protein: CASSPDRAGNTIYF. CDR3 sequence (DNA): TGTGCCAGCAGCCCAGACAGGGCGGGAAACACCATATACTTT. Variable domain in full (rest from reference TRBV9 and TRBJ1-3): DSGVTQTPKHLITATGQRVTLRCSPRSGDLSVYWYQQSLDQGLQFLIQYYNGEERAKGNILERFSAQQFPDLHSELNLSSLELGDSALYFCASSPDRAGNTIYFGEGSWLTVV.